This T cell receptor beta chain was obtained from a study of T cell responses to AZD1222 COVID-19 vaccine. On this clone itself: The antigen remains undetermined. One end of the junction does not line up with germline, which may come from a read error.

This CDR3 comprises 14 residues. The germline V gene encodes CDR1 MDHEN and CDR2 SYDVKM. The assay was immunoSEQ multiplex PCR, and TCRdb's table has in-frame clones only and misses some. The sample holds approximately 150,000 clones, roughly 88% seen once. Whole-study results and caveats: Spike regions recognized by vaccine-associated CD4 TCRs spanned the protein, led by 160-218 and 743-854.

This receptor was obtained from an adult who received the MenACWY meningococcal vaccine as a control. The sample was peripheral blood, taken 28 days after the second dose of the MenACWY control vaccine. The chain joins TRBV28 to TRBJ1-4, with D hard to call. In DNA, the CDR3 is TGTGCCAGCAGAGAATATGGGTTGAATGGAAAACTGTTTTTT. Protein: CASREYGLNGKLFF.